This T cell receptor beta chain was observed in a study of blood T cell repertoires in COVID-19. Measured with immunoSEQ multiplex PCR; TCRdb has only the in-frame clones, and not every one. The profile shows more than 110,000 clones, around 86% of them singletons. Germline assignment: CDR1 MNHEY and CDR2 SMNVEV (reference sequence). Trimming pared 5 bases from V and 7 bases from J, leaving 15 bases between. CDR3 length: 14 amino acids. The sequence was collected from a human donor in a cohort sampled during active COVID-19. The chain uses TRBV27 and TRBJ2-1; possibly TRBD2 for D (5 bases). The sample comprised peripheral blood. CDR3 loop: CASSARLIGNEQFF. The CDR3, as DNA: TGTGCCAGCAGTGCCCGACTAATAGGGAATGAGCAGTTCTTC.